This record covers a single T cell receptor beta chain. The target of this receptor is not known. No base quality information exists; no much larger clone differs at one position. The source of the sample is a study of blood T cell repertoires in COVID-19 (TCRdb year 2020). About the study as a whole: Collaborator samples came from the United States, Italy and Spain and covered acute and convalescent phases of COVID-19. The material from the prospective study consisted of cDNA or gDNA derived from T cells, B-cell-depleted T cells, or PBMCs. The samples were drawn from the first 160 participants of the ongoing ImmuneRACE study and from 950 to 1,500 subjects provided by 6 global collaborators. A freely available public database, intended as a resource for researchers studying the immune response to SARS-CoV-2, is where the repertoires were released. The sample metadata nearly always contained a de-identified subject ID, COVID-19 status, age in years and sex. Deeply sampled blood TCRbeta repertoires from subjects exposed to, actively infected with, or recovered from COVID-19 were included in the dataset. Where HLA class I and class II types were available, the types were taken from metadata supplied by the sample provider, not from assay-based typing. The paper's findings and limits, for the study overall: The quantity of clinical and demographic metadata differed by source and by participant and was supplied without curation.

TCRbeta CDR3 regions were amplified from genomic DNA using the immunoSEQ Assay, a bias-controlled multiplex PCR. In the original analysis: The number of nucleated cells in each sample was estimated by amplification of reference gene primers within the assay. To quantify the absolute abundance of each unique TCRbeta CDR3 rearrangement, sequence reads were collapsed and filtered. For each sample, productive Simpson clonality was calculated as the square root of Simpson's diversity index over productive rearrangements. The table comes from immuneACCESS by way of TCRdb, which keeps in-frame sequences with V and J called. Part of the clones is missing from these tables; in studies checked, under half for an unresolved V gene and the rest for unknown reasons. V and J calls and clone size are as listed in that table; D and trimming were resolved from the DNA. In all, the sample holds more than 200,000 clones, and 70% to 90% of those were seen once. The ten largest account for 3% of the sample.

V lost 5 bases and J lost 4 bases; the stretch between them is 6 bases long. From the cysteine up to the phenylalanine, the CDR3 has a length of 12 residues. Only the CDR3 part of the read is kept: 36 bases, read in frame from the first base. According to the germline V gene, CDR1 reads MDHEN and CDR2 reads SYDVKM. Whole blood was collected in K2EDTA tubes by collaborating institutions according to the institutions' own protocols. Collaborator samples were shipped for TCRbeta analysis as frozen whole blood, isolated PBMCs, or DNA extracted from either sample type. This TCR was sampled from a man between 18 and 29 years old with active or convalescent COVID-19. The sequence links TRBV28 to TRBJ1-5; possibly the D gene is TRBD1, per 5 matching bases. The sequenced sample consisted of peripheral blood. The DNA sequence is TGTGCCAGCAGTGGGACTAATCAGCCCCAGCATTTT. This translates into CASSGTNQPQHF.